Shown below are 21 T cell receptor beta chains from a single sample sequenced in a study of blood T cells in healthy people across ages. The use of a sample-barcoded 5' primer and a J-beta primer mix characterized a second PCR of about 7 to 12 cycles. MiXCR, applied by TCRdb to the 5' RACE reads, yields one record per CDR3 protein. The sample yields around 2 million distinct CDR3 sequences, approximately 39% seen once. The material sequenced was blood. The source of these receptors is a human donor in good health.

A few counts support this clonotype. The rearrangement uses TRBV6-6 and TRBJ1-2, with D possibly being TRBD1 (5 bases). Looked up from germline, CDR1 is MNHNY and CDR2 is SVGAGI (reference sequence). CDR3 length equals 15 residues. V was cut by 5 bases and J by 5 bases, with 18 bases left in between. The chain's CDR3 is CASSTGTAALYGYTF. The DNA of the CDR3 is TGTGCCAGCAGTACGGGGACGGCGGCCCTTTATGGCTACACCTTC.

The genes are TRBV5-5 and TRBJ2-1; D perhaps matches TRBD2 (5 bases). CDR1 and CDR2 from the germline V gene are SGHKS and YYEKEE (reference sequence). The CDR3 totals 16 residues. Trimming took 1 base from V and 5 from J, leaving 16 bases between them. CDR3 sequence: CASSLWVARWDNEQFF. The CDR3 region has the DNA TGTGCCAGCAGCTTGTGGGTAGCGAGGTGGGACAATGAGCAGTTCTTC.

CDR3 residues: CASSLAGGNLGYEQYF. The CDR3 region has the DNA TGTGCCAGCAGCCTGGCCGGGGGGAACTTGGGCTACGAGCAGTACTTC. V gene TRBV7-2 combines with J gene TRBJ2-7; 7 nucleotides line up with TRBD2. V was pared by 5 bases and J by 3 bases, with 13 bases of the junction left unmatched. CDR1 and CDR2 (germline): SGHTA, FQGNSA. This CDR3 is 16 amino acids long.

This clonotype was found a few times. The J gene is TRBJ2-1, the V gene TRBV5-6, with D possibly TRBD1 on 6 matching bases. Trimming stripped 0 bases from V and 5 bases from J, with 12 bases between. The CDR3 covers 15 residues. Germline assignment: CDR1 SGHDT and CDR2 YYEEEE. The CDR3: CASSLEETGHNEQFF. The CDR3 DNA reads as TGTGCCAGCAGCTTGGAGGAGACAGGCCACAATGAGCAGTTCTTC.

V is TRBV24-1 and J is TRBJ2-3; the D gene is possibly TRBD1 (5 bases). Germline lookup yields CDR1 KGHDR and CDR2 SFDVKD. This CDR3 comprises 18 residues. V was shortened by 3 bases and J by 2 bases, with 20 bases between the two germline ends. The CDR3: CATSDPRDRAGNTDTQYF. CDR3 in DNA: TGTGCCACCAGTGATCCCCGCGACAGAGCTGGTAACACAGATACGCAGTATTTT.

The chain employs TRBV5-1 and TRBJ1-3, with a tentative D call TRBD1 (6 bases). V was pared by 4 bases and J by 3 bases, with 17 bases between. The germline V gene has CDR1 SGHRS and CDR2 YFSETQ. This CDR3 region has 16 residues. The CDR3 coding sequence is TGCGCCAGCAGCGTGGCCTTGGGGGGCCTTGGAAACACCATATATTTT. Translated: CASSVALGGLGNTIYF.

With regard to this clonotype: A much bigger clone sits one base away, suggesting this may be a read error. The chain employs TRBV10-3 and TRBJ2-4; maybe TRBD2 (6 bases). Per germline, CDR1 ENHRY and CDR2 SYGVKD. The CDR3 totals 15 residues. In nucleotides, the CDR3 is TGTGCCAGCAGTGAGACGCCTAGCGAACCCACTAATCGGTACTTC. Translation: CASSETPSEPTNRYF.

This clonotype was found a few times. The rearrangement links TRBV20-1 to TRBJ2-5; D may be TRBD1 or TRBD2 (5 bases each). CDR3 length equals 12 residues. The V and J ends lost 3 bases and 9 bases respectively, with 14 bases between them. Germline CDR1 reads DFQATT; CDR2 reads SNEGSKA (reference sequence). The CDR3 nucleotides read TGCAGTGCTAGGGGGACCGTAGATTCCCAGTACTTC. Translating gives CSARGTVDSQYF.

There are a few counts of this clonotype. This chain links TRBV7-8 with TRBJ2-1; possible D gene TRBD1, 6 bases. The CDR3 length is 12 residues. Trimming shortened V by 8 bases and J by 11 bases, and 16 bases separated the two germline ends. CDR1 and CDR2 (germline): SGHVS, FQNEAQ. CDR3 in DNA: TGTGCCAGCCAAGGGGACACAATGAAGCAGTTCTTC. Protein product: CASQGDTMKQFF. The variable domain in full, with the rest retrieved from reference TRBV7-8 and TRBJ2-1, is GAGVSQSPRYKVAKRGQDVALRCDPISGHVSLFWYQQALGQGPEFLTYFQNEAQLDKSGLPSDRFFAERPEGSVSTLKIQRTQQEDSAVYLCASQGDTMKQFFGPGTRLTVL.

This clonotype was counted a few times. The chain joins TRBV7-2 to TRBJ2-5, with TRBD1 as a possible D gene (6 bases). The CDR3 contains 16 residues. V lost 5 bases, J lost 5 bases, and 21 bases lay in between. CDR1 is SGHTA, CDR2 FQGNSA, per germline. The CDR3 here is CASSSTGNTLQETQYF. In DNA, the CDR3 is TGTGCCAGCAGCAGTACAGGGAATACCTTACAGGAGACCCAGTACTTC.

The genes are TRBV4-2 and TRBJ1-1; D gene ambiguous. Trimming took 0 bases from V and 1 from J, leaving 9 bases between them. Germline loops: CDR1 LGHNA, CDR2 YNFKEQ. The CDR3 runs to 15 residues. The DNA of the CDR3 is TGTGCCAGCAGCCAAGAGACCAGTAGGAACACTGAAGCTTTCTTT. It yields the protein CASSQETSRNTEAFF.

J is TRBJ1-4 and V is TRBV5-1; no clear D gene. Germline assignment: CDR1 SGHRS and CDR2 YFSETQ. V dropped 1 base and J dropped 0 bases, with 10 bases sitting between them. The length of the CDR3 is 16 residues. Written as DNA, the CDR3 is TGCGCCAGCAGCTTGAAGGTGCAAGCAACTAATGAAAAACTGTTTTTT. Residues: CASSLKVQATNEKLFF.

J is TRBJ2-3 and V is TRBV19; 11 nucleotides line up with TRBD2. The length of the CDR3 is 18 residues. V was clipped by 3 bases and J by 4 bases; unmatched bases: 12. Germline-derived CDR1 and CDR2 are LNHDA and SQIVND (reference sequence). CDR3 bases: TGTGCCAGTAGTATTATAGCGGGGGGGCCGATTCTCGCAGATACGCAGTATTTT. Amino acids: CASSIIAGGPILADTQYF.

The rearrangement joins TRBV4-3 to TRBJ1-6; perhaps TRBD1 as D (6 bases). Germline V gives CDR1 LGHNA, CDR2 YSLEER. The CDR3 extends over 15 amino acids. V dropped 7 bases and J dropped 3 bases, with 13 bases sitting between them. Here the CDR3 reads CASNQQGLYNSPLHF. CDR3 sequence (DNA): TGCGCCAGCAATCAACAGGGCCTCTATAATTCACCCCTCCACTTT.

This sequence joins TRBV20-1 and TRBJ2-1; 13 bases fit TRBD2. CDR3 size: 16 residues. With 0 bases clipped from V and 7 bases from J, the junction kept 6 bases outside the gene matches. The germline V gene encodes CDR1 DFQATT and CDR2 SNEGSKA (reference sequence). CDR3 nucleotides: TGCAGTGCTAGAGATAGATGGACTAGCGGGGGTAATGAGCAGTTCTTC. Protein product: CSARDRWTSGGNEQFF.

The rearrangement joins TRBV4-2 to TRBJ1-2; D not certain. This CDR3 comprises 12 residues. Germline V gene data show CDR1 as LGHNA and CDR2 as YNFKEQ. Trimming took 0 bases from V and 12 from J, leaving 11 bases between them. The CDR3 protein is CASSQEGFGHTF. The CDR3 bases are TGTGCCAGCAGCCAAGAGGGTTTCGGCCACACCTTC.

The chain uses TRBV14 and TRBJ2-3, with D perhaps TRBD1 or TRBD2 (5 bases each). The length of the CDR3 is 16 residues. CDR1 is SGHDN and CDR2 is FVKESK in the germline V gene. The germline V and J ends were trimmed by 0 bases and 3 bases, with 13 bases remaining between them. The CDR3 is CASSQDWDGETDTQYF. In DNA, the CDR3 is TGTGCCAGCAGCCAAGACTGGGACGGGGAGACAGATACGCAGTATTTT.

The rearrangement links TRBV10-2 to TRBJ2-5, with 10 bases fitting TRBD2. The germline V gene encodes CDR1 WSHSY and CDR2 SAAADI. The CDR3 totals 15 residues. The ends lost 2 bases at V and 5 bases at J; junction bases unmatched: 5. Here the CDR3 reads CASSEGLAAVETQYF. CDR3 coding DNA: TGCGCCAGCAGTGAGGGACTAGCGGCGGTCGAGACCCAGTACTTC.

This clonotype has more than one count but fewer than ten. The chain links TRBV5-6 to TRBJ2-3; 10 bases are a match to TRBD2. CDR1 and CDR2 from the germline V gene are SGHDT and YYEEEE. The CDR3 totals 16 residues. J lost 8 bases, V lost 0 bases, and 9 bases had no gene match. This CDR3 reads CASSLGSSGGDRTQYF. The CDR3, as DNA: TGTGCCAGCAGCTTGGGGTCGAGCGGGGGGGATCGTACGCAGTATTTT.

J is TRBJ2-7 and V is TRBV11-2; perhaps TRBD1 as D (6 bases). The germline gives CDR1 SGHAT, CDR2 FQNNGV. The V gene lost 5 bases and the J gene lost 3 bases, with 17 bases spanning the gap. The CDR3 has 15 amino acids. For the CDR3, the DNA is TGTGCCAGCAGCGGCCCGGGGACACCCGACTACGAGCAGTACTTC. As protein: CASSGPGTPDYEQYF.

This clonotype was counted once. At one boundary the junction diverges from the germline segment, which might be a read error. The chain has TRBV29-1 and TRBJ2-3; D not certain. The CDR3 runs 12 residues. Looked up from germline, CDR1 is SQVTM and CDR2 is ANQGSEA. The CDR3 DNA reads TGCAGCGTTGATAAGACCACAGATGCGCAGTATTTT. Translated, it gives CSVDKTTDAQYF.